This TCR beta chain was sequenced in a study of T cells in Graves' hyperthyroidism and ophthalmopathy. This clonotype was recorded many times. What it binds is unknown. Study outcomes and limitations: Among thyroid clonotypes expanded above 0.001, most also appeared in blood.

The CDR3 loop spans 14 amino acids. V lost 6 bases and J lost 2; bases outside the gene matches: 2. Germline CDR1 and CDR2: MNHNS and SASEGT. Any patient presenting with uncontrolled infection, other autoimmune disease, pregnancy or lactation was left out. Diagnosing involved the use of clinical symptoms, serum thyroxine and TRAb, thyroid ultrasound and orbital computed tomography. The PBMCs studied were ones that came from about 9.9 ml fresh peripheral blood. RNA transcripts yielded amplified TCR beta CDR3 regions. HTBI primers were the set used in a first-round RT-PCR of the TCR CDR3. Each CDR3 protein gets one entry after TCRdb re-called the multiplex PCR reads with MiXCR. The data show approximately 270,000 distinct CDR3 sequences, about 14% seen once.

This sequence was found in a woman aged 35 to 49 with Graves' hyperthyroidism that later progressed to Graves' ophthalmopathy. The chain couples TRBV6-1 to TRBJ1-2, with 11 bases lining up with TRBD1. The specimen sequenced was blood. This chain's CDR3 is CASRRTGGNYGYTF. In nucleotides, the CDR3 is TGTGCCAGCAGACGGACAGGGGGCAACTATGGCTACACCTTC.